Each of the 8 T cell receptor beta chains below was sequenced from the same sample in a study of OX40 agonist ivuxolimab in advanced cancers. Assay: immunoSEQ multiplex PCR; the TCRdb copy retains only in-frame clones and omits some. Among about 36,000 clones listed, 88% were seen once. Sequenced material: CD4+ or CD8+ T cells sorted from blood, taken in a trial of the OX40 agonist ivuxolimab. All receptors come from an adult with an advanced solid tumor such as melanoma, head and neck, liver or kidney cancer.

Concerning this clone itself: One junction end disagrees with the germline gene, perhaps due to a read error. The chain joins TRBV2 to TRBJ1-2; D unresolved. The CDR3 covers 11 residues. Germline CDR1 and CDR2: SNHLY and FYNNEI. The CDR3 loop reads CASVVQVRFAF. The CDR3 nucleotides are TGTGCCAGCGTCGTCCAGGTTAGGTTCGCCTTC. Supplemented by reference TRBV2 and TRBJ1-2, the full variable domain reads EPEVTQTPSHQVTQMGQEVILRCVPISNHLYFYWYRQILGQKVEFLVSFYNNEISEKSEIFDDQFSVERPDGSNFTLKIRSTKLEDSAMYFCASVVQVRFAFGSGTRLTVV.

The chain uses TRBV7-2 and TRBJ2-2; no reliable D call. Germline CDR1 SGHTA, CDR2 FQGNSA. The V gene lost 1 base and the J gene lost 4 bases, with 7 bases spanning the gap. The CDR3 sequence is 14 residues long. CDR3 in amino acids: CASSLEPTTGELFF. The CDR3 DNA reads TGTGCCAGCAGCTTAGAGCCCACCACCGGGGAGCTGTTTTTT. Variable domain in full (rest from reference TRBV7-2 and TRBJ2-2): GAGVSQSPSNKVTEKGKDVELRCDPISGHTALYWYRQSLGQGLEFLIYFQGNSAPDKSGLPSDRFSAERTGGSVSTLTIQRTQQEDSAVYLCASSLEPTTGELFFGEGSRLTVL.

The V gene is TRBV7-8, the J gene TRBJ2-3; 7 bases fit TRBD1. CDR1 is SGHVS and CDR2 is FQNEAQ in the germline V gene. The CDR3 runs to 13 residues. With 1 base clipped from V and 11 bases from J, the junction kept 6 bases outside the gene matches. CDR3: CASSLVGGRRQYF. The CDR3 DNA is TGTGCCAGCAGCTTAGTAGGGGGCCGGAGGCAGTATTTT.

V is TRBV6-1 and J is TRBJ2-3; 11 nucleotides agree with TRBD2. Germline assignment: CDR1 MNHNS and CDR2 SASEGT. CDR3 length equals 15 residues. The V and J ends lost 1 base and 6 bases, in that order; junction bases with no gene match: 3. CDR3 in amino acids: CASSEVAGGPDTQYF. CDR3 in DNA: TGTGCCAGCAGTGAAGTAGCGGGAGGGCCGGATACGCAGTATTTT.

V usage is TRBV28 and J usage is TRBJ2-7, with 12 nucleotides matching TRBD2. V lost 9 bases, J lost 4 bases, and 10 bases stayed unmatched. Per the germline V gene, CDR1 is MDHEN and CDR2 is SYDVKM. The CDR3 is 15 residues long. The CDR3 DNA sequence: TGTGCCAGTCTAGCGGGAGGGCCAGGCGGGTACGAGCAGTACTTC. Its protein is CASLAGGPGGYEQYF.

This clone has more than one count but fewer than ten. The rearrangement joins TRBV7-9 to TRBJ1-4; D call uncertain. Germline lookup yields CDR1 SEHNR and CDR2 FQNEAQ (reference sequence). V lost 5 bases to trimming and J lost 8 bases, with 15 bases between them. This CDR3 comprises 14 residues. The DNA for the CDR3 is TGTGCCAGCAGCCCGGAAGGGCAACGGGAAAAACTGTTTTTT. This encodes CASSPEGQREKLFF.

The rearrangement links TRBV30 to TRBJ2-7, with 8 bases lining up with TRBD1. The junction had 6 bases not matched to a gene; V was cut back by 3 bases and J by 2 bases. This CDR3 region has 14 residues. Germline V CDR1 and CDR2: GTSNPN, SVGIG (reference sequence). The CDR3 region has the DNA TGTGCCTGGAGCATAGGACAGGGACCCTACGAGCAGTACTTC. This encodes CAWSIGQGPYEQYF.

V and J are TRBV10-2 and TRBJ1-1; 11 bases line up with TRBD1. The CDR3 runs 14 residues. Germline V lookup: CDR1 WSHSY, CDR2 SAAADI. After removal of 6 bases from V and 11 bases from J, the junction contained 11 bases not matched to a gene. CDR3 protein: CASSGQGALGKAFF. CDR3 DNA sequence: TGCGCCAGCAGCGGACAGGGGGCGCTGGGAAAGGCTTTCTTT.